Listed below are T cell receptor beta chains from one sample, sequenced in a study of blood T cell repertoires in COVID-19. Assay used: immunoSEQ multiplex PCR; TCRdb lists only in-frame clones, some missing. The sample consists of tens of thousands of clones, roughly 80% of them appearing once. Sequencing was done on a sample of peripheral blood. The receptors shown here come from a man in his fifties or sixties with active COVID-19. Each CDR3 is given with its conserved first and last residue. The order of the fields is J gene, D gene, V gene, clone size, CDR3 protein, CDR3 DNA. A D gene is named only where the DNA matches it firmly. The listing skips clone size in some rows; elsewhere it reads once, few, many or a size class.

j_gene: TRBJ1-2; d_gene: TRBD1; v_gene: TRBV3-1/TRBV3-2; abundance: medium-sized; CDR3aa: CASSLSGTANYGYTF; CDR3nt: TGTGCCAGCAGCCTATCGGGGACAGCTAACTATGGCTACACCTTC
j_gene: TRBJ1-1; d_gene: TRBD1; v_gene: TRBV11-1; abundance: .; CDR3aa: CASSRQDRDGAEAFF; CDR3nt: TGTGCCAGCAGCCGACAGGACAGGGATGGCGCTGAAGCTTTCTTT
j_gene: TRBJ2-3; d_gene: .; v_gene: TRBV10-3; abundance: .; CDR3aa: CATAGGPAPDTQYF; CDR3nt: TGTGCCACTGCGGGCGGCCCTGCCCCAGATACGCAGTATTTT
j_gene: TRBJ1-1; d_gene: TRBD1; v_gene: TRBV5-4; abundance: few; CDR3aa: CASRPTGGTEAFF; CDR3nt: TGTGCCAGCAGACCTACAGGGGGCACTGAAGCTTTCTTT
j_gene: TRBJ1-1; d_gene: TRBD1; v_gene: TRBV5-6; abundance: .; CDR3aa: CASSPGQGAGTEAFF; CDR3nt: TGTGCCAGCAGCCCGGGACAGGGGGCCGGAACTGAAGCTTTCTTT
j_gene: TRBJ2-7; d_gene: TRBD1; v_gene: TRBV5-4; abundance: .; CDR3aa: CASSDRVSYEQYF; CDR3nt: TGTGCCAGCAGCGACAGGGTCTCCTACGAGCAGTACTTC
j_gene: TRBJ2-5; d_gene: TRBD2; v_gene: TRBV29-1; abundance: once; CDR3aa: CSVEGEGTRLGETQYF; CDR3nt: TGCAGCGTTGAAGGGGAGGGGACTCGGTTGGGGGAGACCCAGTACTTC
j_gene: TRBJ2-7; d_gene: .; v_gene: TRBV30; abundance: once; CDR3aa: CAWSAADTFTFEQYF; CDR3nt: TGTGCCTGGAGTGCAGCTGACACTTTTACGTTCGAGCAGTACTTC
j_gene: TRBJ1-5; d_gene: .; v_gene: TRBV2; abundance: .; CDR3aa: CASSSETGQPQHF; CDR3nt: TGTGCCAGCAGTTCAGAGACGGGTCAGCCCCAGCATTTT
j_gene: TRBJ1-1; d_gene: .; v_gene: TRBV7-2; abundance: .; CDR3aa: CASSLARGYTEAFF; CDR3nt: TGTGCCAGCAGCTTAGCGCGCGGGTACACTGAAGCTTTCTTT
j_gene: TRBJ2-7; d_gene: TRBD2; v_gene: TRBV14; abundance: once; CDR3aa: CASSGPIRLAGGVQYF; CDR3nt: TGTGCCAGCAGCGGGCCAATCCGACTAGCGGGAGGAGTGCAGTACTTC
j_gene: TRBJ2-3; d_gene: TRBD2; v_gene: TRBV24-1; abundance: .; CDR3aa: CATSVLSGSSDTQYF; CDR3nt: TGTGCCACCAGTGTTCTGAGCGGGAGTTCAGATACGCAGTATTTT
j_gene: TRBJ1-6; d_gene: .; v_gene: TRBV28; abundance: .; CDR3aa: CASSSEAGRGNSPLHF; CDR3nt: TGTGCCAGCAGTTCCGAGGCGGGGCGGGGTAATTCACCCCTCCACTTT
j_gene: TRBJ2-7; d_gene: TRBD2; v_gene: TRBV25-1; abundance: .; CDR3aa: CASSSGTSGSPMYEQYF; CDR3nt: TGTGCCAGCAGCTCCGGGACTAGCGGGAGCCCTATGTACGAGCAGTACTTC
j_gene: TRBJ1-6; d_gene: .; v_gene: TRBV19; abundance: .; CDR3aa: CASSIDAALDSPLHF; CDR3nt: TGTGCCAGTAGTATAGATGCGGCTTTGGATTCACCCCTCCACTTT
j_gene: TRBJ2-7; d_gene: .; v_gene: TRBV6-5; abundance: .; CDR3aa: CASSYYYFSADDEQYF; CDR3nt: TGTGCCAGCAGTTACTACTACTTCTCAGCCGACGACGAGCAGTACTTC
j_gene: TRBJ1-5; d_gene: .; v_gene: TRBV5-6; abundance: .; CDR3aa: CASSSGGSGPNQPQHF; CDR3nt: TGTGCCAGCAGCTCGGGGGGGAGCGGTCCCAATCAGCCCCAGCATTTT
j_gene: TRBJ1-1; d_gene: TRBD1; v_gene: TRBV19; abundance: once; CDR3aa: CASKRKGAGTEAFF; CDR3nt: TGTGCCAGTAAGAGGAAGGGGGCTGGAACTGAAGCTTTCTTT
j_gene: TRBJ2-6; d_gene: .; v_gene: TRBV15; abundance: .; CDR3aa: CATSRDQRPGANVLTF; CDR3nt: TGTGCCACCAGCAGAGATCAGCGGCCTGGGGCCAACGTCCTGACTTTC
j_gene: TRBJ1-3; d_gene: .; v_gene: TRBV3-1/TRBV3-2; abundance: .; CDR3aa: CASSQMKLFSGNTIYF; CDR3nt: TGTGCCAGCAGCCAGATGAAGCTTTTCTCTGGAAACACCATATATTTT
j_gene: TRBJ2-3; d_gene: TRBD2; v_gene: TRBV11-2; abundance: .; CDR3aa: CASSSSGRADTQYF; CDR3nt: TGTGCCAGCAGCTCGAGCGGGAGGGCAGATACGCAGTATTTT
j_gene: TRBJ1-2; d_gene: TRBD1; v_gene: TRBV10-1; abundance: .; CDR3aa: CASSEYQDRAQGGYTF; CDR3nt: TGCGCCAGCAGTGAATACCAAGACAGGGCCCAGGGTGGCTACACCTTC
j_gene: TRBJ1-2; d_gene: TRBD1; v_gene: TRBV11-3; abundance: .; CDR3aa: CASSSEGRQGNYGYTF; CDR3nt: TGTGCCAGCAGCTCGGAAGGGCGACAGGGAAACTATGGCTACACCTTC
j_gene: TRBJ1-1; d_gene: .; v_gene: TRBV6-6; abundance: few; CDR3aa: CASSFPSSEAFF; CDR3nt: TGTGCCAGCAGTTTCCCTTCGTCTGAAGCTTTCTTT
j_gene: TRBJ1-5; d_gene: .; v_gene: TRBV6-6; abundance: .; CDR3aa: CASSQLSNQPQHF; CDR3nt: TGTGCCAGCTCCCAACTTAGCAATCAGCCCCAGCATTTT
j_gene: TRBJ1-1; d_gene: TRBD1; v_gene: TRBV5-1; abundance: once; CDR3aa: CASSLQGVNTEAFF; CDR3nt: TGCGCCAGCAGCTTGCAGGGGGTGAACACTGAAGCTTTCTTT
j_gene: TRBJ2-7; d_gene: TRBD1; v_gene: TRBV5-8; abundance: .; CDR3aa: CASSSTGTALLYRYF; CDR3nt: TGTGCCAGCAGCTCAACCGGGACAGCCCTTCTCTATCGGTACTTC
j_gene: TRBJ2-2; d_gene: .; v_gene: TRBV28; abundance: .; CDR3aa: CASSLRPDTPNTGELFF; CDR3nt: TGTGCCAGCAGTTTACGTCCAGACACTCCGAACACCGGGGAGCTGTTTTTT
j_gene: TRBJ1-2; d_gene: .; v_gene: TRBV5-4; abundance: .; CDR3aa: CASTYERGTGYTF; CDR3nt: TGTGCCAGCACCTATGAGCGGGGAACTGGCTACACCTTC